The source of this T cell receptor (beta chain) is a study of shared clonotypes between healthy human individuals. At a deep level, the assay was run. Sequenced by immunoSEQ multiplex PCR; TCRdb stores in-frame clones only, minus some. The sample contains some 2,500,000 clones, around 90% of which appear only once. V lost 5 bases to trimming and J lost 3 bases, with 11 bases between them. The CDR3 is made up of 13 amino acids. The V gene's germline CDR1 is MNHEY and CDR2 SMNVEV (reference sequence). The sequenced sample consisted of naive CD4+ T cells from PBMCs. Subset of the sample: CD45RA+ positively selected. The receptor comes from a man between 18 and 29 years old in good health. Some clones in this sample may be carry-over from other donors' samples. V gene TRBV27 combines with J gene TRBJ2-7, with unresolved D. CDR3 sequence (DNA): TGTGCCAGCAGTCCCCGTTGGGTCTACGAGCAGTACTTC. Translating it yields CASSPRWVYEQYF.